This record concerns one TCR beta chain sequence. The data originate from a study of blood T cell repertoires in COVID-19. In the study overall: Samples of COVID-19 (acute and convalescent) were obtained from the United States, Italy and Spain. T cells, B-cell-depleted T cells, or PBMCs provided the cDNA or gDNA that served as material.

In the source study's methods: Amplified reference gene primers provided the basis for estimating nucleated cell counts. Sequencing used immunoSEQ multiplex PCR; TCRdb keeps in-frame clones, though not all of them. The V and J calls and clone size come from that table; D and trimming were worked out from the DNA. Found here are 45,000 or so clones, around 79% of them singletons; the top ten hold about 14%. The sequenced sample consisted of peripheral blood. The TCR comes from a human donor in a cohort sampled during active COVID-19.

CDR3 amino acids: CASSIEQGSETQYF. The CDR3 nucleotides are TGTGCCAGCAGCATCGAACAGGGGTCGGAGACCCAGTACTTC. This chain connects TRBV5-4 to TRBJ2-5; 7 positions match TRBD1. The germline gives CDR1 SGHNT, CDR2 YYREEE (reference sequence). Trimming at V came to 4 bases and at J to 5 bases, leaving 8 bases not matched to a gene. This CDR3 spans 14 amino acids.